This T cell receptor (beta chain) was profiled in a study of cytomegalovirus exposure and HLA in healthy donors. Broader study findings: Most TCR sequences were rare, but some public TCRs occurred in many donors. Reported performance of the classifier showed diagnosis of cytomegalovirus status with high specificity and sensitivity.

The approximately 120-subject validation cohort, separate from the roughly 700-subject first cohort, included the donors. The assay was immunoSEQ multiplex PCR, and TCRdb's table has in-frame clones only and misses some. The data contain about 21,000 clones, about 97% of them singletons. Turning to this clone: Its antigen is undetermined.

The V segment lost 4 bases and the J segment 4 bases; nucleotides outside the gene matches: 11. This CDR3 spans 16 amino acids. Looked up from germline, CDR1 is GTSNPN and CDR2 is SVGIG (reference sequence). This receptor was obtained from a young man in good health and CMV-seropositive. The sequenced sample consisted of PBMCs. V gene TRBV30 combines with J gene TRBJ1-1; 11 bases fit TRBD1. The DNA for the CDR3 is TGTGCCTGGAACCGGGACAGGGGGGGACGGAGCACTGAAGCTTTCTTT. This codes for CAWNRDRGGRSTEAFF. The full variable domain, in which reference TRBV30 and TRBJ1-1 provide the parts outside the CDR3, is SQTIHQWPATLVQPVGSPLSLECTVEGTSNPNLYWYRQAAGRGLQLLFYSVGIGQISSEVPQNLSASRPQDRQFILSSKKLLLSDSGFYLCAWNRDRGGRSTEAFFGQGTRLTVV.